Listed below are T cell receptor gamma chains from one sample, sequenced in a study of intestinal T cells in coeliac disease. TCRdb called clones from the multiplex PCR reads again using CATT. The sample consists of roughly 900 gamma-chain clones, 46% of them appearing once. Material: a duodenal biopsy. These receptors all come from a human donor with celiac disease. CDR3s include the opening cysteine and the closing phenylalanine or tryptophan. Size values are once, few and many counts, or a class for expanded clones, and some rows have none.

CDR3aa: CAKVRGVTTGWFKIF; CDR3nt: TGTGCTAAGGTCAGGGGAGTTACCACTGGTTGGTTCAAGATATTT; j_gene: TRGJP1; abundance: NA; v_gene: TRGV10
CDR3aa: CAHLGQAGWFKIF; CDR3nt: TGTGCCCACCTGGGACAGGCCGGATGGTTCAAGATATTT; j_gene: TRGJP1; abundance: NA; v_gene: TRGV3
CDR3aa: CALWEVQTYYKKLF; CDR3nt: TGTGCCTTGTGGGAGGTGCAAACCTACTATAAGAAACTCTTT; j_gene: TRGJ1/TRGJ2; abundance: NA; v_gene: TRGV9
CDR3aa: CATWDGLLVNWIKTF; CDR3nt: TGTGCCACCTGGGACGGGCTACTAGTGAATTGGATCAAGACGTTT; j_gene: TRGJP2; abundance: few; v_gene: TRGV2
CDR3aa: CTTWDRRTDKKLF; CDR3nt: TGTACCACCTGGGACAGGCGGACTGATAAGAAACTCTTT; j_gene: TRGJ1/TRGJ2; abundance: large; v_gene: TRGV5
CDR3aa: CAAWDFGGNGWFKIF; CDR3nt: TGTGCTGCGTGGGATTTTGGAGGAAATGGTTGGTTCAAGATATTT; j_gene: TRGJP1; abundance: NA; v_gene: TRGV10
CDR3aa: CATWGQASYYKKLF; CDR3nt: TGTGCCACCTGGGGACAGGCTAGTTATTATAAGAAACTCTTT; j_gene: TRGJ1/TRGJ2; abundance: NA; v_gene: TRGV3
CDR3aa: CATWDGHTGWFKIF; CDR3nt: TGTGCCACCTGGGACGGGCACACTGGTTGGTTCAAGATATTT; j_gene: TRGJP1; abundance: hyperexpanded; v_gene: TRGV2
CDR3aa: CAAWDLVRHYYKKLF; CDR3nt: TGTGCTGCGTGGGATTTAGTTAGACATTATTATAAGAAACTCTTT; j_gene: TRGJ1/TRGJ2; abundance: NA; v_gene: TRGV10
CDR3aa: CAAWNTTGWFKIF; CDR3nt: TGTGCTGCGTGGAATACCACTGGTTGGTTCAAGATATTT; j_gene: TRGJP1; abundance: hyperexpanded; v_gene: TRGV10
CDR3aa: CATWDPGNLWYKKLF; CDR3nt: TGTGCCACCTGGGACCCGGGTAATTTGTGGTATAAGAAACTCTTT; j_gene: TRGJ1/TRGJ2; abundance: NA; v_gene: TRGV2
CDR3aa: CATWEVIPNSSDWIKTF; CDR3nt: TGTGCCACCTGGGAGGTGATACCCAATAGTAGTGATTGGATCAAGACGTTT; j_gene: TRGJP2; abundance: hyperexpanded; v_gene: TRGV2
CDR3aa: CADLGRGWGKLF; CDR3nt: TGTGCCGACCTGGGACGAGGCTGGGGGAAACTCTTT; j_gene: TRGJ1/TRGJ2; abundance: NA; v_gene: TRGV5
CDR3aa: CATWGGVEVF; CDR3nt: TGTGCCACCTGGGGGGGGGTGGAAGTCTTT; j_gene: TRGJ1/TRGJ2; abundance: few; v_gene: TRGV2
CDR3aa: CAAWEVGGPAKKLF; CDR3nt: TGTGCTGCGTGGGAGGTCGGGGGGCCGGCAAAGAAACTCTTT; j_gene: TRGJ1/TRGJ2; abundance: few; v_gene: TRGV10
CDR3aa: CAAQFPKKLF; CDR3nt: TGTGCTGCGCAGTTCCCAAAGAAACTCTTT; j_gene: TRGJ1/TRGJ2; abundance: once; v_gene: TRGV10
CDR3aa: CATWDAVSCGGELIGIKTF; CDR3nt: TGTGCCACCTGGGACGCTGTTTCCTGCGGGGGGGAGTTGATTGGGATCAAGACGTTT; j_gene: TRGJP2; abundance: NA; v_gene: TRGV2
CDR3aa: CATWDRRTFPNYYKKLF; CDR3nt: TGTGCCACCTGGGACAGGCGCACATTCCCGAATTATTATAAGAAACTCTTT; j_gene: TRGJ1/TRGJ2; abundance: NA; v_gene: TRGV5
CDR3aa: CAPGSRRPKLF; CDR3nt: TGTGCACCTGGGAGTAGGCGCCCGAAACTCTTT; j_gene: TRGJ1/TRGJ2; abundance: NA; v_gene: TRGV8
CDR3aa: CACWIRLSNYTTGWFKIF; CDR3nt: TGTGCCTGCTGGATTAGGCTCTCTAACTATACCACTGGTTGGTTCAAGATATTT; j_gene: TRGJP1; abundance: NA; v_gene: TRGV11
CDR3aa: CATWDKPSYSSDWIKTF; CDR3nt: TGTGCCACCTGGGATAAACCGAGTTATAGTAGTGATTGGATCAAGACGTTT; j_gene: TRGJP2; abundance: few; v_gene: TRGV8
CDR3aa: CAPGTGKLF; CDR3nt: TGTGCACCTGGGACGGGCAAACTCTTT; j_gene: TRGJ1/TRGJ2; abundance: NA; v_gene: TRGV2
CDR3aa: CATWPSYYKKLF; CDR3nt: TGTGCCACCTGGCCCTCTTATTATAAGAAACTCTTT; j_gene: TRGJ1/TRGJ2; abundance: hyperexpanded; v_gene: TRGV4